These 12 T cell receptor beta chains were all obtained from the same sample, sequenced in a study of blood T cell repertoires in COVID-19. Data came from immunoSEQ multiplex PCR; TCRdb stores just in-frame clones and leaves some out. The sample has 380,000 or so clones; more than 65% are singletons. The material sequenced was peripheral blood. All receptors come from a human donor with acute or convalescent COVID-19. The donor label of this sample is uncertain.

This rearrangement joins TRBV7-9 to TRBJ2-1; the match to TRBD1 covers 9 bases. The trim removed 5 bases at V and 8 bases at J, leaving 10 bases unmatched. Germline CDR1 is SEHNR and CDR2 is FQNEAQ (reference sequence). The CDR3 contains 15 residues. The CDR3 reads CASSPGQGILHEQFF. The CDR3 bases are TGTGCCAGCAGCCCAGGACAGGGGATCCTGCATGAGCAGTTCTTC.

This clone was detected a few times. The chain couples TRBV7-9 to TRBJ1-2; 8 nucleotides align to TRBD1. The V gene's germline CDR1 is SEHNR and CDR2 FQNEAQ (reference sequence). J was trimmed by 8 bases and V by 6 bases; bases with no gene match: 8. This CDR3 has 13 amino acids. DNA of the CDR3: TGTGCCAGCAGTTATGACAGGGGAGGAGGCTACACCTTC. This codes for CASSYDRGGGYTF.

The chain recombines TRBV6-6 with TRBJ1-2, with D uncertain. The CDR3 runs 14 residues. V lost 4 bases and J lost 8, with 17 bases in between. Germline V gives CDR1 MNHNY, CDR2 SVGAGI (reference sequence). The CDR3 DNA is TGTGCCAGCAGTTCGTTGGCTGGGAGGGAGGGCTACACCTTC. Translation: CASSSLAGREGYTF.

This clone was seen just once. J is TRBJ1-2 and V is TRBV10-3, with a tentative D call TRBD1 (5 bases). The CDR3 has 13 residues. Germline assignment: CDR1 ENHRY and CDR2 SYGVKD. V lost 5 bases and J lost 2, with 9 bases in between. CDR3 protein: CAISQGTNYGYTF. The CDR3 DNA reads TGTGCCATCAGTCAGGGAACCAACTATGGCTACACCTTC.

This clone has a count of ten or more. This chain connects TRBV5-1 to TRBJ1-2; D is perhaps TRBD1 (5 bases). There are 15 residues in the CDR3. In germline, CDR1 is SGHRS, CDR2 YFSETQ. V was trimmed by 1 base and J by 5 bases, leaving 15 bases between them. The DNA for the CDR3 is TGCGCCAGCAGCTTGTCCCCCGGGACTATTTATGGCTACACCTTC. It translates to CASSLSPGTIYGYTF.

V gene TRBV29-1 combines with J gene TRBJ1-2; D is uncertain. V lost 1 base, J lost 6 bases, and 15 bases lay in between. The CDR3 length is 14 residues. Germline CDR1 SQVTM, CDR2 ANQGSEA. The CDR3 is CSVEVRTGSNGYTF. CDR3 bases: TGCAGCGTTGAAGTGAGAACGGGGAGTAATGGCTACACCTTC.

V and J are TRBV19 and TRBJ2-7; 9 bases line up with TRBD2. The CDR3 spans 15 residues. Germline V gene data show CDR1 as LNHDA and CDR2 as SQIVND (reference sequence). V shed 3 bases and J 4 bases; nucleotides not matched to a gene: 7. This CDR3 reads CASSISSGGFYEQYF. CDR3 DNA: TGTGCCAGTAGTATCTCGAGCGGGGGGTTTTACGAGCAGTACTTC.

The chain carries TRBV20-1 and TRBJ2-1; 7 positions agree with TRBD2. Germline V gene data show CDR1 as DFQATT and CDR2 as SNEGSKA (reference sequence). Trimming took 5 bases from V and 9 from J; bases not matched to a gene: 13. The length of the CDR3 is 14 residues. The CDR3 here is CSAGATSPRGEQFF. The CDR3, as DNA: TGCAGTGCTGGTGCGACTAGCCCGAGGGGTGAGCAGTTCTTC.

The chain uses TRBV6-5 and TRBJ2-5, with 7 positions matching TRBD1. The CDR3 extends over 14 amino acids. With V trimmed by 6 bases and J by 0 bases, 4 bases remained unmatched. Per germline, CDR1 MNHEY and CDR2 SVGAGI. The CDR3 DNA reads TGTGCCAGCAGCCGGACAGGAGACCAAGAGACCCAGTACTTC. It encodes CASSRTGDQETQYF.

The V gene is TRBV10-1, the J gene TRBJ1-6; perhaps TRBD1 as D (5 bases). Trimming removed 6 bases from V and 8 bases from J, with 11 bases in between. Germline CDR1 reads WNHNN; CDR2 reads SYGVQD (reference sequence). The CDR3 is 13 residues long. This CDR3 reads CASRADSYSPLHF. The CDR3 DNA reads as TGCGCCAGCAGGGCCGACAGCTATTCACCCCTCCACTTT.

This chain links TRBV18 with TRBJ1-1; tentative D call: TRBD1 (5 bases). In germline, CDR1 is KGHSH, CDR2 LQKENI. The CDR3 is 15 amino acids. V gave up 3 bases and J gave up 4 bases, with 15 bases separating them. The CDR3 protein is CASSPQRGDGTEAFF. CDR3 DNA sequence: TGTGCCAGCTCACCCCAACGGGGGGATGGCACTGAAGCTTTCTTT.

The V call is TRBV7-4, the J call TRBJ2-3; 9 bases agree with TRBD1. Germline trimming cut 1 base from V and 2 bases from J; bases unmatched to any gene: 19. Germline V gives CDR1 SGHVT, CDR2 SQSDAQ. CDR3 length: 21 residues. This CDR3 reads CASSLVYGTGPVLPYTDTQYF. The CDR3 coding sequence is TGTGCCAGCAGCTTAGTGTATGGGACAGGGCCGGTTCTACCCTACACAGATACGCAGTATTTT.